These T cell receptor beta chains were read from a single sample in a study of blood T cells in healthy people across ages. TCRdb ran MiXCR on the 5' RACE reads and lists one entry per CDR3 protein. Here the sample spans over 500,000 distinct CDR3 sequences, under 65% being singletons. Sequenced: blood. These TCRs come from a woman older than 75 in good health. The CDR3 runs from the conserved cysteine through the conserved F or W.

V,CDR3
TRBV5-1,CASSATTGGTYNEQFF
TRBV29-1,CSSRDRDYGYTF
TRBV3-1,CASSDTRLTGYEQFF
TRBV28,CATKSPSGYEQYF
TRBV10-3,CAISESDNEQFF
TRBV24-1,CATSGDRASYNEQFF
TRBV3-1,CASSQAAGARTDTQYF
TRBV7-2,CASSPASLEAFF
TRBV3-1,CASSQVENTDTQYF
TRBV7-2,CASSLGGNTKTQYF
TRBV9,CASSAHTDTQYF
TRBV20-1,CSAHRSSSYNEQFF
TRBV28,CASSFRVGGEKLFF
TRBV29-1,CSVPAEAGGGNEQFF
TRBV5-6,CASSYDLYGYTF
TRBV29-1,CSVPSPSTDTQYF
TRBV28,CASSLLRERGYQETQYF
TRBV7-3,CASSLIGPGRSRTDTQYF
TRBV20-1,CSASIHRMASSTDTQYF
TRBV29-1,CSVEDLRGGRVLNNEQFF
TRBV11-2,CASSLGGSPEAEAFF
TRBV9,CASTFGSTDTQYF
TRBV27,CASSFVGVGTDTQYF
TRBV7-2,CASSFLAGGHNNEQFF
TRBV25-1,CASSESYGGEGQGEKLFF
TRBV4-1,CASSQVFSSGISYEQYF
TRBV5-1,CASSLEATGALTDTQYF
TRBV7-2,CASSLSANQETQYF
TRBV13,CASSLGLAGVETQYF
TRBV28,CASKGSLDTQYF
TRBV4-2,CASSQAHNSPLHF
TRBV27,CASSLYFSGYGYTF
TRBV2,CASSVRGQAMNTEAFF
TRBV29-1,CSVAGTSYGYTF
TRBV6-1,CASMRDRGNNEQFF
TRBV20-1,CSARTGLMDTQYF
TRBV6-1,CASSEPTPGSEAFF
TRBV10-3,CAISPRKEETQYF
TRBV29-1,CSVETGGWRTGELFF
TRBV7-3,CASSEGTGRSNEQFF
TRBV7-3,CASSPFRPDRYTF
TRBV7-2,CASSFTREGYEQYF
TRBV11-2,CASSPGTGGQLFF
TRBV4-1,CASSPTSGHTDTQYF
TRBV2,CASSEGSATRQYF
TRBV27,CASRINGAYEQYF
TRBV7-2,CASSLGQGYAGELFF
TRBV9,CASSVATPKAGANVPTF
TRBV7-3,CASSFRVNTEQETQYF
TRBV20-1,CSTSWGQGLSQPQHF
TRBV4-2,CASSQDVGPYEQYF